This paragraph covers one T cell receptor (beta chain) sequence. The data were obtained in a study of identical twins. TCRdb re-derived calls from the 5' RACE reads in MiXCR, one entry per CDR3 protein. The sample has roughly 470,000 distinct CDR3 sequences; approximately 15% are singletons. The same sample was also used in a study of yellow fever vaccine responses in identical twins.

The sequencing input was CD4+ T cells sorted from blood. This clonotype was sampled from a young woman in good health.

In DNA, the CDR3 is TGTGCCAGCAGCAGACGACAGGGAGTACAAGAGACCCAGTACTTC. It is translated as CASSRRQGVQETQYF. The chain recombines TRBV25-1 with TRBJ2-5, with 7 nucleotides matching TRBD1. The germline V gene has CDR1 MGHDK and CDR2 SYGVNS. After removal of 6 bases from V and 2 bases from J, the junction contained 9 bases not matched to a gene. The CDR3 runs 15 residues.